This T cell receptor beta chain is from a study of PD-1 blockade in classical Hodgkin lymphoma. Study results and caveats: Causes of the repertoire differences remain undefined, possibly disease activity or prior therapy. By C4D1, diversity of CD4+ TCRs had risen significantly, whereas that of CD8+ TCRs had not. Exclusion removed patients who began nivolumab under 1 year after ASCT. Newly diagnosed patients had diversity similar to the baseline diversity of complete responders.

This clone turned up a few times. Its matching antigen is unknown. The CDR3 spans 13 residues. CDR1 GTSNPN and CDR2 SVGIG come from the germline V gene (reference sequence). V was trimmed by 4 bases and J by 8 bases, leaving 15 bases between them. All patients relapsed after autologous stem cell transplantation, and brentuximab vedotin exposure varied. Applied to thawed PBMCs, magnetic negative selection was the method used to isolate CD8+ T cells. Here immunoSEQ multiplex PCR was the method, and the copy in TCRdb shows in-frame clones only, minus some. Altogether about 13,000 clones are present, 65% to 85% being singletons, with the ten largest covering about 24%.

The material sequenced was CD8+ T cells from blood, taken at baseline. The genes are TRBV30 and TRBJ2-1; no clear D gene. This sequence originates from a human donor with classical Hodgkin lymphoma. CDR3 DNA: TGTGCCTGGAAAGGGTTTTTAGACTATGAGCAGTTCTTC. Its protein product is CAWKGFLDYEQFF.